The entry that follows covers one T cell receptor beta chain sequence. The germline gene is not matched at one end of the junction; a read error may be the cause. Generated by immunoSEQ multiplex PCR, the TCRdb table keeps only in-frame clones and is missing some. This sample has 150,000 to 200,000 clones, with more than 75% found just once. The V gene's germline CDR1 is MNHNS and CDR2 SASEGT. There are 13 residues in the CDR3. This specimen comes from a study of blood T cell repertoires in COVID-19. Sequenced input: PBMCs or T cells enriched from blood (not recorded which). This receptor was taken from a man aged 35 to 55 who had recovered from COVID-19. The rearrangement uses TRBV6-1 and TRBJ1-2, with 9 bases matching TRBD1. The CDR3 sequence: CASTERDRDGYTF. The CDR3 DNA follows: TGTGCCAGCACTGAACGGGACAGGGACGGCTACACCTTC.